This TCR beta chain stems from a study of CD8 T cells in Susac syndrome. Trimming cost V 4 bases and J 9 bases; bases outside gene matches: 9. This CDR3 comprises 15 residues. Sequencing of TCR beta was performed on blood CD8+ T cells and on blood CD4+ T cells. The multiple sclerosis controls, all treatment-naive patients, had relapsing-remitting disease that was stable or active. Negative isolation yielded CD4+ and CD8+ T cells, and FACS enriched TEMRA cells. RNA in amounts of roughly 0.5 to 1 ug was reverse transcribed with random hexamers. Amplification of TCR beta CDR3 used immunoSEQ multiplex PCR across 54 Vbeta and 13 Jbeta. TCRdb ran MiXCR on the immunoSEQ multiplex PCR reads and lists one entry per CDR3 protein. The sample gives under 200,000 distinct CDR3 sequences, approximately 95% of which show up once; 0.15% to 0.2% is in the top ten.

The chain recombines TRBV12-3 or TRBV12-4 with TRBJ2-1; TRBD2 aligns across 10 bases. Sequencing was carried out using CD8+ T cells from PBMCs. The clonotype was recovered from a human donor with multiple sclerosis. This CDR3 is CASSSQSGRASEQFF. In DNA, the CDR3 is TGTGCCAGCAGTTCCCAAAGCGGGAGGGCCAGTGAGCAGTTCTTC.